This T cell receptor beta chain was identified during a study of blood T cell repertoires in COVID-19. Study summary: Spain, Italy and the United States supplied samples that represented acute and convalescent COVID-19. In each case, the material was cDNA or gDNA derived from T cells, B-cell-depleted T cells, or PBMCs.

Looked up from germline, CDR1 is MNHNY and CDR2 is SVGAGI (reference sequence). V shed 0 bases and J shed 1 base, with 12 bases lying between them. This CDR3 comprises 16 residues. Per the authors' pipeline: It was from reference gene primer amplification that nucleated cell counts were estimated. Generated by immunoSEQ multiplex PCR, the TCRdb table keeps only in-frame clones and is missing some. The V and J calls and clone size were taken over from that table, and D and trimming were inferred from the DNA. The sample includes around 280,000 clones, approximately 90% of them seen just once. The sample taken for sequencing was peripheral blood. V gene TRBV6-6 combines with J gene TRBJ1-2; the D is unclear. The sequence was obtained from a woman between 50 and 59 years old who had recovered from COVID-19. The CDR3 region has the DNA TGTGCCAGCAGTTACTCGCAGAGGGCCGTTAACTATGGCTACACCTTC. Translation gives CASSYSQRAVNYGYTF.